These T cell receptor beta chains were read from a single sample in a study of OX40 agonist ivuxolimab in advanced cancers. Sequencing was performed with immunoSEQ multiplex PCR; in TCRdb, only in-frame clones are kept and a portion is missing. The sample lists 72,000 or so clones; roughly 80% were seen once. Sequenced material: CD4+ or CD8+ T cells sorted from blood, taken in a trial of the OX40 agonist ivuxolimab. The origin of the receptors is an adult with an advanced solid tumor such as melanoma, head and neck, liver or kidney cancer. CDR3s include the opening cysteine and the closing phenylalanine or tryptophan. The order of the fields is D gene, clone size, V gene, J gene, CDR3 DNA, CDR3 protein. The D gene is left open where the match is weak. A clone size is listed for some rows: how often the clone was seen (once, few, many), or a class if it is expanded.

d_gene: .
abundance: .
v_gene: TRBV4-2
j_gene: TRBJ2-7
CDR3nt: TGTGCCAGCAGCCAAGATAGGGGGGTCTACGAGCAGTACTTC
CDR3aa: CASSQDRGVYEQYF

d_gene: .
abundance: few
v_gene: TRBV2
j_gene: TRBJ2-2
CDR3nt: TGTGCCAGCAGCCCCACGGGGGCGGACACCGGGGAGCTGTTTTTT
CDR3aa: CASSPTGADTGELFF

d_gene: .
abundance: .
v_gene: TRBV5-5
j_gene: TRBJ2-7
CDR3nt: TGTGCCAGCAGCTTGGGAGTTGTAAACGAGCAGTACTTC
CDR3aa: CASSLGVVNEQYF

d_gene: .
abundance: .
v_gene: TRBV5-1
j_gene: TRBJ2-3
CDR3nt: TGCGCCAGCAGCTTGGGACAGAGGCTTAGGATAGATACGCAGTATTTT
CDR3aa: CASSLGQRLRIDTQYF

d_gene: .
abundance: .
v_gene: TRBV7-9
j_gene: TRBJ1-1
CDR3nt: TGTGCCAGCAGCCCGACGGGGACGGGGGGTAAGACTGAAGCTTTCTTT
CDR3aa: CASSPTGTGGKTEAFF

d_gene: .
abundance: few
v_gene: TRBV6-6
j_gene: TRBJ2-2
CDR3nt: TGTGCCAGCAGTTACACAGGGGGGGGCACCGGGGAGCTGTTTTTT
CDR3aa: CASSYTGGGTGELFF

d_gene: .
abundance: .
v_gene: TRBV11-2
j_gene: TRBJ2-7
CDR3nt: TGTGCCAGCAGCTTACAGGTATCCGCTTACGAGCAGTACTTC
CDR3aa: CASSLQVSAYEQYF

d_gene: TRBD1
abundance: medium-sized
v_gene: TRBV7-2
j_gene: TRBJ2-7
CDR3nt: TGTGCCAGCAGCTCCCCGGGACAGGGGGCCTACGAGCAGTACTTC
CDR3aa: CASSSPGQGAYEQYF

d_gene: .
abundance: .
v_gene: TRBV19
j_gene: TRBJ1-2
CDR3nt: TGTGCCACCCCAAGCGAGGGGCTCTATGGCTACACCTTC
CDR3aa: CATPSEGLYGYTF

d_gene: .
abundance: .
v_gene: TRBV11-3
j_gene: TRBJ2-1
CDR3nt: TGTGCCAGCAGCTTATTTGGCAAAGACAATGAGCAGTTCTTC
CDR3aa: CASSLFGKDNEQFF

d_gene: .
abundance: .
v_gene: TRBV5-1
j_gene: TRBJ2-2
CDR3nt: TGCGCCAGCAGGGCCGCCGCTAGTGTCGGGGAGCTGTTTTTT
CDR3aa: CASRAAASVGELFF

d_gene: .
abundance: .
v_gene: TRBV30
j_gene: TRBJ1-1
CDR3nt: TGTGCCTGGAGTAACAGTCTTACTGAAGCTTTCTTT
CDR3aa: CAWSNSLTEAFF

d_gene: TRBD1
abundance: .
v_gene: TRBV6-5
j_gene: TRBJ1-2
CDR3nt: TGTGCCAGCAGTTTAGTAACAGGGGTCGGCTACACCTTC
CDR3aa: CASSLVTGVGYTF

d_gene: TRBD1
abundance: .
v_gene: TRBV27
j_gene: TRBJ2-2
CDR3nt: TGTGCCAGCGCTCCGGACAGGGGAACCGGGGAGCTGTTTTTT
CDR3aa: CASAPDRGTGELFF

d_gene: .
abundance: .
v_gene: TRBV7-2
j_gene: TRBJ1-6
CDR3nt: TGTGCCAGCAGCCCAGACAAGGCTTATAATTCACCCCTCCACTTT
CDR3aa: CASSPDKAYNSPLHF

d_gene: .
abundance: .
v_gene: TRBV6-1
j_gene: TRBJ1-1
CDR3nt: TGTGCCAGCAGTGGACAACTTTTGAACACTGAAGCTTTCTTT
CDR3aa: CASSGQLLNTEAFF

d_gene: TRBD1
abundance: .
v_gene: TRBV10-3
j_gene: TRBJ2-3
CDR3nt: TGTGCCACCCGGGACAGGAGCACAGATACGCAGTATTTT
CDR3aa: CATRDRSTDTQYF

d_gene: .
abundance: .
v_gene: TRBV27
j_gene: TRBJ1-2
CDR3nt: TGTGCCAGCAGTCCCACGCGGGGGGAAGGCTACACCTTC
CDR3aa: CASSPTRGEGYTF

d_gene: .
abundance: .
v_gene: TRBV9
j_gene: TRBJ2-1
CDR3nt: TGTGCCAGCAGCGTAGAAGGACGGTTTGTCCATGAGCAGTTCTTC
CDR3aa: CASSVEGRFVHEQFF

d_gene: .
abundance: few
v_gene: TRBV27
j_gene: TRBJ1-1
CDR3nt: TGTGCCAGCAGTTTAGCAGGGCTGAACACTGAAGCTTTCTTT
CDR3aa: CASSLAGLNTEAFF

d_gene: TRBD1
abundance: .
v_gene: TRBV10-3
j_gene: TRBJ1-2
CDR3nt: TGTGCCATCAGTGGACAGGGCCTCTATGGCTACACCTTC
CDR3aa: CAISGQGLYGYTF

d_gene: .
abundance: .
v_gene: TRBV4-1
j_gene: TRBJ1-1
CDR3nt: TGCGCCAGCAGCCGAGACACGTACACTGAAGCTTTCTTT
CDR3aa: CASSRDTYTEAFF

d_gene: TRBD1
abundance: .
v_gene: TRBV15
j_gene: TRBJ1-5
CDR3nt: TGTGCCACCAGCGAGGGGGCCTTCCAGCCCCAGCATTTT
CDR3aa: CATSEGAFQPQHF

d_gene: .
abundance: .
v_gene: TRBV19
j_gene: TRBJ1-2
CDR3nt: TGTGCCAGTAGTGAGCCGGGTCCCACTGGGTATGGCTACACCTTC
CDR3aa: CASSEPGPTGYGYTF

d_gene: TRBD2
abundance: .
v_gene: TRBV7-3
j_gene: TRBJ2-3
CDR3nt: TGTGCCAGCAGCCCAAGGGCAGGGAGGGAAGATACGCAGTATTTT
CDR3aa: CASSPRAGREDTQYF

d_gene: .
abundance: .
v_gene: TRBV30
j_gene: TRBJ1-2
CDR3nt: TGTGCCTGGAGCGGCAGGGTCGACTATGGCTACACCTTC
CDR3aa: CAWSGRVDYGYTF

d_gene: .
abundance: .
v_gene: TRBV7-9
j_gene: TRBJ1-1
CDR3nt: TGTGCCAGCAGCTCCCTTGGAGGGTTCCTAGCTGAAGCTTTCTTT
CDR3aa: CASSSLGGFLAEAFF

d_gene: TRBD2
abundance: .
v_gene: TRBV7-2
j_gene: TRBJ2-1
CDR3nt: TGTGCCAGCAGCTCGAGACTAGCGGGGGCCTCTGAGGATGAGCAGTTCTTC
CDR3aa: CASSSRLAGASEDEQFF

d_gene: .
abundance: .
v_gene: TRBV5-4
j_gene: TRBJ1-5
CDR3nt: TGTGCCAGCAGCGACAAAAGGGGCGAGGAGCCCCAGCATTTT
CDR3aa: CASSDKRGEEPQHF

d_gene: .
abundance: .
v_gene: TRBV21-1
j_gene: TRBJ1-4
CDR3nt: TGTGCCAGCATCCCCCGAGGGGGCAGTGAAAAACTGTTTTTT
CDR3aa: CASIPRGGSEKLFF